This passage covers 14 T cell receptor beta chains from one sample sequenced in a study of blood T cell repertoires in COVID-19. Method: immunoSEQ multiplex PCR; TCRdb's copy keeps in-frame clones and lacks some. This table holds about 50,000 clones, roughly 83% found once. Sequenced sample: peripheral blood. Receptors originate from a human donor in a cohort sampled during active COVID-19.

This chain joins TRBV19 and TRBJ2-3, with D tentatively TRBD2 (6 bases). Germline-derived CDR1 and CDR2 are LNHDA and SQIVND (reference sequence). V lost 7 bases, J lost 1 base, and 15 bases lay in between. The CDR3 covers 15 residues. The CDR3 loop reads CASIDQASGTDTQYF. In DNA, the CDR3 is TGTGCCAGTATCGACCAGGCTAGCGGCACAGATACGCAGTATTTT.

The chain is built from TRBV11-2 and TRBJ2-7; D perhaps matches TRBD1 (5 bases). The germline CDR1 and CDR2 sequences are SGHAT and FQNNGV. Trimming shortened V by 1 base and J by 3 bases, and 13 bases separated the two germline ends. The CDR3 contains 15 residues. This chain's CDR3 is CASSLGHRSSYEQYF. The CDR3 nucleotides read TGTGCCAGCAGCTTAGGACACAGGAGTAGCTACGAGCAGTACTTC.

The genes are TRBV7-2 and TRBJ1-5; 8 bases are shared with TRBD1. CDR3 size: 14 residues. J was trimmed by 7 bases and V by 5 bases; bases with no gene match: 7. The germline V gene encodes CDR1 SGHTA and CDR2 FQGNSA. DNA of the CDR3: TGTGCCAGCAGCCGCCAGGGGGCAGGGCAGCCCCAGCATTTT. Protein product: CASSRQGAGQPQHF.

The gene calls are TRBV7-2 and TRBJ1-2; the match to TRBD1 covers 9 bases. V trimming: 3 bases; J trimming: 14 bases; junction bases outside the gene matches: 10. This CDR3 spans 13 amino acids. CDR1 and CDR2 from the germline V gene are SGHTA and FQGNSA. The CDR3 here is CASSLRDRVVQTF. CDR3 nucleotides: TGTGCCAGCAGCTTGCGGGACAGGGTCGTGCAAACCTTC.

The CDR3 region is CASTGLAGDSYEQYF. The CDR3 nucleotides are TGTGCCAGCACGGGTCTAGCGGGGGATTCCTACGAGCAGTACTTC. The chain carries TRBV6-5 and TRBJ2-7; TRBD2 aligns across 10 bases. After removal of 7 bases from V and 1 base from J, the junction contained 7 bases not matched to a gene. This CDR3 has 15 amino acids. The germline V gene has CDR1 MNHEY and CDR2 SVGAGI.

This clone has only a few counts. The J gene is TRBJ1-6, the V gene TRBV5-5; D perhaps matches TRBD1 (6 bases). The length of the CDR3 is 18 residues. Trimming stripped 0 bases from V and 0 bases from J, with 13 bases between. In germline, CDR1 is SGHKS, CDR2 YYEKEE (reference sequence). Here the CDR3 reads CASSLAVTGSSYNSPLHF. The CDR3 DNA is TGTGCCAGCAGCTTGGCCGTCACAGGGAGCTCCTATAATTCACCCCTCCACTTT.

The chain is built from TRBV11-3 and TRBJ2-1; D gene ambiguous. The CDR3 is 13 amino acids. From germline, CDR1 is SGHNT and CDR2 YENEEA. Trimming removed 0 bases from V and 8 bases from J, with 8 bases in between. The CDR3 DNA reads as TGTGCCAGCAGCTTAGAAGCCCGCCATGAGCAGTTCTTC. Amino acids: CASSLEARHEQFF.

CDR3 DNA sequence: TGCAGCGTTGTGGGGAGTGGGACTGAAGCTTTCTTT. Protein product: CSVVGSGTEAFF. V is TRBV29-1 and J is TRBJ1-1; no reliable D call. Germline values: CDR1 SQVTM, CDR2 ANQGSEA. CDR3 size: 12 residues. V was shortened by 4 bases and J by 5 bases, with 11 bases between the two germline ends.

The chain carries TRBV2 and TRBJ2-3, with 10 nucleotides matching TRBD2. After removal of 7 bases from V and 1 base from J, the junction contained 2 bases not matched to a gene. Per germline, CDR1 SNHLY and CDR2 FYNNEI. The CDR3 contains 14 residues. The CDR3 DNA is TGTGCCAGCAAGCTAGCGGGGGGCACAGATACGCAGTATTTT. This translates into CASKLAGGTDTQYF.

The CDR3: CSVVPGADTQYF. The CDR3 DNA is TGCAGCGTTGTGCCGGGGGCAGATACGCAGTATTTT. V usage is TRBV29-1 and J usage is TRBJ2-3; TRBD2 might be the D (6 bases). Germline V CDR1 and CDR2: SQVTM, ANQGSEA. Trimming removed 4 bases from V and 4 bases from J, with 9 bases in between. The CDR3 extends over 12 amino acids.

V usage is TRBV27 and J usage is TRBJ1-1; 10 bases are shared with TRBD1. The germline gives CDR1 MNHEY, CDR2 SMNVEV (reference sequence). The CDR3 totals 17 residues. Trimming took 6 bases from V and 0 from J; bases not matched to a gene: 10. The CDR3 spells CASSQTTGGMMNTEAFF. CDR3 nucleotides: TGTGCCAGCAGCCAGACGACAGGGGGCATGATGAACACTGAAGCTTTCTTT.

This clone showed up just once. One end of the junction does not line up with germline, which may come from a read error. V and J are TRBV3-1 (or the pseudogene TRBV3-2) and TRBJ1-2, with 8 positions matching TRBD1. CDR3 length: 13 amino acids. Germline V CDR1 and CDR2: LGHDT, YNNKEL (reference sequence). The CDR3 region has the DNA TGTGCCAGCAGCCAAGAGAGGAGAGCAGGGGGCGTCTTC. Amino acids: CASSQERRAGGVF.

V usage is TRBV6-5 and J usage is TRBJ2-1; D is perhaps TRBD2 (6 bases). V was cut by 0 bases and J by 8 bases, with 14 bases left in between. The CDR3 loop spans 15 amino acids. Germline-derived CDR1 and CDR2 are MNHEY and SVGAGI. For the CDR3, the DNA is TGTGCCAGCAGTTACTCGGGGACGGGGAGGTATGAGCAGTTCTTC. This translates into CASSYSGTGRYEQFF.

V usage is TRBV24-1 and J usage is TRBJ2-2, with TRBD2 matching over 9 bases. Germline values: CDR1 KGHDR, CDR2 SFDVKD. The CDR3 consists of 14 residues. The V and J ends lost 7 bases and 5 bases, in that order; junction bases with no gene match: 4. The CDR3 region is CATSLAGSTGELFF. The CDR3 DNA sequence: TGTGCCACCAGCCTAGCGGGATCAACCGGGGAGCTGTTTTTT.